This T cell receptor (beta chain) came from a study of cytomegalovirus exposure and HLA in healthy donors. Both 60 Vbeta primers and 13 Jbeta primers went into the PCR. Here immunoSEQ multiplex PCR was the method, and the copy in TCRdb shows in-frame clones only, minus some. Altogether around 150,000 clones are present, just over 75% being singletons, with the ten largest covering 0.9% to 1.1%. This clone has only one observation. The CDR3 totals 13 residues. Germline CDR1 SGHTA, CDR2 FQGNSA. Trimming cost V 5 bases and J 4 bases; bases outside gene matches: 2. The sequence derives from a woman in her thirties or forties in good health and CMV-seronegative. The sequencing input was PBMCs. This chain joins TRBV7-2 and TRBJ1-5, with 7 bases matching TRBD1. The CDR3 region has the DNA TGTGCCAGCAGCCCCAGGGGGAATCAGCCCCAGCATTTT. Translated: CASSPRGNQPQHF.